This is a list of T cell receptor beta chains from one sample in a study of blood T cell repertoires in COVID-19. The protocol was immunoSEQ multiplex PCR, while the TCRdb copy is restricted to in-frame clones and leaves out a portion. The table lists some 52,000 clones, around four fifths of them singletons. Specimen: peripheral blood. All receptors come from a man between 45 and 60 years old with acute or convalescent COVID-19. The CDR3 runs from the conserved cysteine through the conserved F or W. Clone size is given for some rows only: seen once, a few or many times, or a class if the clone is expanded.

CASSLANSQTKNIQYF TRBV7-9 NA TRBJ2-4
CASSPGQGGVNEQFF TRBV7-7 NA TRBJ2-1
CSASGGEAFF TRBV29-1 NA TRBJ1-1
CASSPPDFGEKLFF TRBV18 few TRBJ1-4
CASSGRGNEQFF TRBV2 once TRBJ2-1
CASRPPGSYEQYF TRBV4-1 NA TRBJ2-7
CASSQEFRGGYTF TRBV3-1/TRBV3-2 NA TRBJ1-2
CASSTGAGGAMSGELFF TRBV5-1 NA TRBJ2-2
CASIREFSYEQYF TRBV19 NA TRBJ2-7
CASSSGDPGETGELFF TRBV5-1 NA TRBJ2-2
CASSQESGGGRPYNEQFF TRBV4-2 NA TRBJ2-1
CAISESRETGELFF TRBV10-3 few TRBJ2-2
CASSLAFWLRRSMGGYTF TRBV5-1 NA TRBJ1-2
CASSLHGANTGELFF TRBV4-1 NA TRBJ2-2
CASSRGRALYEQYF TRBV6-2/TRBV6-3 NA TRBJ2-7
CASSAGPDYEQYF TRBV9 NA TRBJ2-7
CAWSVGQGGYEQYF TRBV30 few TRBJ2-7
CASSPASGTTYEQYF TRBV7-9 NA TRBJ2-7
CASSQGGSTGLVMTDTQYF TRBV4-1 NA TRBJ2-3
CASSTQGAGQPQHF TRBV19 NA TRBJ1-5
CATSRGRTEAFF TRBV15 few TRBJ1-1
CASSTREGRTGELFF TRBV9 NA TRBJ2-2
CASSEVPGLGGELFF TRBV6-4 NA TRBJ2-2
CASGLTRTGGNTEAFF TRBV12-5 NA TRBJ1-1
CATSRDRGSYEQYF TRBV15 NA TRBJ2-7
CASRHNTGGYGYTF TRBV5-5 NA TRBJ1-2
CASSLGGVAEQYF TRBV7-9 NA TRBJ2-7
CASSLGRQGDEAFF TRBV7-8 once TRBJ1-1
CASSYQGIEELFF TRBV27 once TRBJ2-2
CASSPSRVGTQYF TRBV6-5 NA TRBJ2-3
CASSHPPLDKFKRGNTIYF TRBV7-9 NA TRBJ1-3